Below are 22 T cell receptor beta chains sequenced from a single sample in a study of spatial heterogeneity in lung cancer (dated by TCRdb to about 2019). The time point label of this sample denotes: blood at routine non-recurrence follow-up after resection. For TCR sequencing, whole RNA was extracted from tumor and nontumor lung tissue, or from cryopreserved PBMC samples, and no cell sorting was done. Library generation was performed with 5' RACE. This sample was sequenced with a NextSeq 500. TCRdb itself trimmed the public reads at Q25 with fastp, ran MiXCR and retained productive beta chains. Records with the same CDR3 protein are collapsed into one entry carrying the most frequent genes and DNA. This sample comprises roughly 120,000 distinct CDR3 sequences, more than 9% of them detected only once. About 15% of the sample is held by the ten biggest clonotypes. The sample in question was PBMCs, obtained at follow-up. These receptor sequences come from a male donor with early-stage non-small cell lung cancer.

The chain couples TRBV24-1 to TRBJ2-2, with 7 bases aligning to TRBD2. The CDR3 covers 17 residues. V trimming: 4 bases; J trimming: 3 bases; junction bases outside the gene matches: 10. Germline values: CDR1 KGHDR, CDR2 SFDVKD. The CDR3 nucleotides are TGTGCCACCAGTGAACTTAGCGGGCGACGGGACACCGGGGAGCTGTTTTTT. It is translated as CATSELSGRRDTGELFF.

This clonotype was recorded many times. Mismatch with germline at one junction end may stem from a read error. The rearrangement uses TRBV28 and TRBJ2-2; a possible D gene is TRBD2 (6 bases). The germline gives CDR1 MDHEN, CDR2 SYDVKM. The CDR3 covers 15 residues. This chain's CDR3 is CASSLGLAKTGELFF. The CDR3 bases are TGTGCCAGCAGTTTAGGGCTAGCGAAAACCGGGGAGCTGTTTTTT.

This clonotype was detected ten times or more. DNA of the CDR3: TGCAGTGCTAGGACAGGATTAGGTCAGCCCCAGCATTTT. It is translated as CSARTGLGQPQHF. The V call is TRBV20-1, the J call TRBJ1-5, with D perhaps matching TRBD1 (6 bases). Trimming cost V 3 bases and J 6 bases, with 12 bases left between them. The CDR3 covers 13 residues. The germline V gene has CDR1 DFQATT and CDR2 SNEGSKA (reference sequence).

This clonotype was recorded many times. This rearrangement joins TRBV10-3 to TRBJ1-2; 9 nucleotides agree with TRBD1. The V gene's germline CDR1 is ENHRY and CDR2 SYGVKD. V lost 10 bases, J lost 0 bases, and 3 bases stayed unmatched. This CDR3 has 13 amino acids. The CDR3 nucleotides are TGTGCCAACGGGGACAGGGCTAACTATGGCTACACCTTC. This codes for CANGDRANYGYTF.

The V and J genes are TRBV18 and TRBJ2-1, with no clear D. Germline V gene data show CDR1 as KGHSH and CDR2 as LQKENI. The CDR3 extends over 15 amino acids. With 0 bases removed from V and 7 bases from J, the gap between germline ends came to 13 bases. CDR3 DNA sequence: TGTGCCAGCTCACCACCGGCAGCCCCGATTAATGAGCAGTTCTTC. Protein sequence: CASSPPAAPINEQFF.

The sample holds many counts of this clonotype. J is TRBJ2-5 and V is TRBV29-1; 8 nucleotides line up with TRBD1. Germline V lookup: CDR1 SQVTM, CDR2 ANQGSEA. V shed 6 bases, J shed 9 bases, and the junction held 6 bases outside the gene matches. The CDR3 length is 11 residues. The CDR3 loop is CSVVLTGAQYF. The CDR3 bases are TGCAGCGTCGTCTTGACAGGGGCCCAGTACTTC.

The chain joins TRBV7-9 to TRBJ2-3; TRBD2 aligns across 12 bases. This CDR3 is built from 15 residues. Trimming removed 4 bases from V and 5 bases from J; junction bases left unmatched: 4. Germline V gene sequence: CDR1 SEHNR, CDR2 FQNEAQ (reference sequence). CDR3 bases: TGTGCCAGCAGCTACGCTAGCGGGGGGGGAGATACGCAGTATTTT. Translated: CASSYASGGGDTQYF. Variable domain in full (rest from reference TRBV7-9 and TRBJ2-3): DTGVSQNPRHKITKRGQNVTFRCDPISEHNRLYWYRQTLGQGPEFLTYFQNEAQLEKSRLLSDRFSAERPKGSFSTLEIQRTEQGDSAMYLCASSYASGGGDTQYFGPGTRLTVL.

The J gene is TRBJ1-2, the V gene TRBV7-2, with TRBD1 identical over 9 bases. The CDR3 runs 13 residues. Germline V gives CDR1 SGHTA, CDR2 FQGNSA. The ends lost 3 bases at V and 8 bases at J; junction bases unmatched: 4. The CDR3 DNA sequence: TGTGCCAGCAGCTTGGAGACAGGGGGAGGCTACACCTTC. It translates to CASSLETGGGYTF. The full variable domain, completed using reference TRBV7-2 and TRBJ1-2, is GAGVSQSPSNKVTEKGKDVELRCDPISGHTALYWYRQSLGQGLEFLIYFQGNSAPDKSGLPSDRFSAERTGGSVSTLTIQRTQQEDSAVYLCASSLETGGGYTFGSGTRLTVV.

This clonotype was seen many times. The chain carries TRBV28 and TRBJ2-3, with D uncertain. The CDR3 runs 11 residues. The germline CDR1 and CDR2 sequences are MDHEN and SYDVKM. Trimming stripped 5 bases from V and 2 bases from J, with 2 bases between. The CDR3 DNA follows: TGTGCCAGCAGTGTCACAGATACGCAGTATTTT. Its translation: CASSVTDTQYF.

The chain couples TRBV19 to TRBJ1-2, with D unclear. The V and J ends lost 6 bases and 1 base respectively, with 9 bases between them. This CDR3 region has 13 residues. Germline V gene sequence: CDR1 LNHDA, CDR2 SQIVND (reference sequence). CDR3 bases: TGTGCCAGTAGCAAGGAAGATAACTATGGCTACACCTTC. This gives the protein CASSKEDNYGYTF.

This clonotype was found many times. The chain carries TRBV7-9 and TRBJ2-5, with TRBD1 identical over 9 bases. CDR1 is SEHNR and CDR2 is FQNEAQ in the germline V gene (reference sequence). The V segment lost 6 bases and the J segment 5 bases; nucleotides outside the gene matches: 7. The CDR3 is 14 amino acids. The chain's CDR3 is CASSPQGARETQYF. CDR3 DNA: TGTGCCAGCAGTCCACAGGGGGCGCGTGAGACCCAGTACTTC.

V gene TRBV10-3 combines with J gene TRBJ1-6; 10 nucleotides match TRBD1. The V and J ends lost 5 bases and 10 bases, in that order; junction bases with no gene match: 8. Germline assignment: CDR1 ENHRY and CDR2 SYGVKD. The CDR3 is 15 residues long. CDR3 coding DNA: TGTGCCATCAGTAAGGAGACAGGGGGCGCGTCACCCCTCCACTTT. Translating it yields CAISKETGGASPLHF.

This clonotype has a count of ten or more. The V and J genes are TRBV15 and TRBJ1-4; D is undetermined. V dropped 2 bases and J dropped 6 bases, with 13 bases sitting between them. CDR1 and CDR2 from the germline V gene are LNHNV and YYDKDF (reference sequence). The CDR3 runs to 15 residues. The CDR3 spells CATSRTNEQHEKLFF. CDR3 bases: TGTGCCACCAGCAGAACAAATGAACAGCATGAAAAACTGTTTTTT.

This clonotype was counted ten times or more. The chain carries TRBV27 and TRBJ2-7; D unresolved. The germline V and J ends were trimmed by 6 bases and 2 bases, with 14 bases remaining between them. Germline V CDR1 and CDR2: MNHEY, SMNVEV (reference sequence). CDR3 length: 14 amino acids. DNA for the CDR3: TGTGCCAGCAGGGCCGTTCGAGGCACCTACGAGCAGTACTTC. It is translated as CASRAVRGTYEQYF.

This sequence joins TRBV6-5 and TRBJ2-7; 8 bases align to TRBD1. J gave up 3 bases and V 6 bases, and 4 bases lay outside the gene matches. Germline assignment: CDR1 MNHEY and CDR2 SVGAGI. This CDR3 has 13 amino acids. The CDR3: CASRTGVGYEQYF. DNA for the CDR3: TGTGCCAGCAGGACAGGGGTTGGCTACGAGCAGTACTTC.

This chain links TRBV20-1 with TRBJ1-2; possible D gene TRBD1, 5 bases. Trimming removed 3 bases at V and 4 bases at J, with 18 bases between. The CDR3 loop spans 15 amino acids. Germline lookup yields CDR1 DFQATT and CDR2 SNEGSKA (reference sequence). Here the CDR3 reads CSARSLSDRFYGYTF. The CDR3, as DNA: TGCAGTGCTAGGTCCCTAAGTGACAGATTCTATGGCTACACCTTC.

The V call is TRBV11-2, the J call TRBJ2-5, with 12 bases aligning to TRBD2. Germline V gives CDR1 SGHAT, CDR2 FQNNGV. The trim removed 6 bases at V and 4 bases at J, leaving 6 bases unmatched. The length of the CDR3 is 15 residues. The CDR3 nucleotides are TGTGCCAGCAGGTTACTAGCGGGGGGTTTAGAGACCCAGTACTTC. Protein: CASRLLAGGLETQYF.

This clonotype was found a few times. The chain employs TRBV20-1 and TRBJ1-5; the match to TRBD1 covers 9 bases. The germline CDR1 and CDR2 sequences are DFQATT and SNEGSKA (reference sequence). V shed 1 base and J 4 bases; nucleotides not matched to a gene: 17. The CDR3 totals 19 residues. The CDR3 DNA reads TGCAGTGCTAGAGCTTCCTACAGGGGGCGGAAGGATCTGAATCAGCCCCAGCATTTT. Its translation is CSARASYRGRKDLNQPQHF.

This clonotype was counted a few times. The chain uses TRBV11-2 and TRBJ1-1, with 7 bases identical to TRBD1. V gave up 4 bases and J gave up 3 bases; unmatched junction bases: 14. Germline V lookup: CDR1 SGHAT, CDR2 FQNNGV. The CDR3 has 17 residues. CDR3 DNA sequence: TGTGCCAGCAGCTCACTAGCGGCCGGGACAGCTTACACTGAAGCTTTCTTT. It encodes CASSSLAAGTAYTEAFF. Full variable domain (outside the CDR3, taken from reference TRBV11-2 and TRBJ1-1): EAGVAQSPRYKIIEKRQSVAFWCNPISGHATLYWYQQILGQGPKLLIQFQNNGVVDDSQLPKDRFSAERLKGVDSTLKIQPAKLEDSAVYLCASSSLAAGTAYTEAFFGQGTRLTVV.

This clonotype was detected a few times. The rearrangement uses TRBV6-2 or TRBV6-3 and TRBJ2-7; D is tentatively TRBD1 or TRBD2 (5 bases each). Germline loops: CDR1 MNHEY, CDR2 SVGEGT. V lost 0 bases and J 5 bases, leaving 17 bases between the germline ends. This CDR3 region has 16 residues. This CDR3 is CASSYSRVGDGHEQYF. The CDR3 DNA follows: TGTGCCAGCAGTTACTCGAGGGTCGGGGACGGGCACGAGCAGTACTTC.

The gene calls are TRBV7-9 and TRBJ1-3, with D perhaps matching TRBD1 (6 bases). Germline lookup yields CDR1 SEHNR and CDR2 FQNEAQ (reference sequence). The CDR3 runs to 18 residues. The V end was cut by 5 bases, the J end by 0 bases, with 20 bases between. The CDR3 DNA sequence: TGTGCCAGCAGCCGATTAAAACGACAGGACAACTCTGGAAACACCATATATTTT. Protein: CASSRLKRQDNSGNTIYF.

This clonotype was counted many times. The rearrangement uses TRBV9 and TRBJ2-3; D is perhaps TRBD2 (5 bases). Trimming pared 4 bases from V and 0 bases from J, leaving 21 bases between. The CDR3 totals 18 residues. Germline-derived CDR1 and CDR2 are SGDLS and YYNGEE. CDR3 in amino acids: CASSFPSTGLLSTDTQYF. In DNA form, the CDR3 reads TGTGCCAGCAGCTTTCCCTCAACGGGGTTATTAAGCACAGATACGCAGTATTTT.